The clone carrying this T cell receptor beta chain was counted between two and nine times. Its antigen is unknown. These data belong to a study of early T cells in non-severe SARS-CoV-2 infection. Background on the study: The sequenced material was bulk RNA from unsorted whole blood, and its chains were unpaired. Study results and caveats: There was a bias toward anti-spike CD8 responses in VDJdb matching, which missed private and CD4 specificities.

Unique molecular identifiers tagged individual cDNA molecules. TCRdb re-called the 5' RACE reads through MiXCR, storing one row per CDR3 protein. The data show about 130,000 distinct CDR3 sequences, under 15% seen once. Germline CDR1 and CDR2: ENHRY and SYGVKD. The CDR3 runs to 11 residues. Between the trimmed V and J ends, which lost 8 bases and 6 bases, there was a span of 9 bases. The chain joins TRBV10-3 to TRBJ2-3; D gene uncertain. The TCR was taken from an adult who was a healthcare worker with PCR-confirmed SARS-CoV-2 infection or an uninfected control (not recorded which). Source material: whole blood. CDR3 DNA: TGTGCCATCTTGGTTGGGGATACGCAGTATTTT. This gives the protein CAILVGDTQYF.